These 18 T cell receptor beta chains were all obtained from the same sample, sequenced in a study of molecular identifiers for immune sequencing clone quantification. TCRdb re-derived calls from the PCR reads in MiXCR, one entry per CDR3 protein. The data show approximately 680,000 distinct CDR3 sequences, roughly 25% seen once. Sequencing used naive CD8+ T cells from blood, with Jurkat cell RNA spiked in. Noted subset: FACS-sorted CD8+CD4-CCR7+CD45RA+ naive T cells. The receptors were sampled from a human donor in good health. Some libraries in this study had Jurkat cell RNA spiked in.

The CDR3 loop is CASSQDLTSGRAKEQYF. As DNA, the CDR3 is TGTGCCAGCAGCCAAGATCTTACTAGCGGGAGGGCGAAGGAGCAGTACTTC. This chain links TRBV3-2 with TRBJ2-7; whether TRBD2, the table's D call, matches the DNA was not checked. TRBV3-2 is given as a pseudogene. This CDR3 spans 17 amino acids.

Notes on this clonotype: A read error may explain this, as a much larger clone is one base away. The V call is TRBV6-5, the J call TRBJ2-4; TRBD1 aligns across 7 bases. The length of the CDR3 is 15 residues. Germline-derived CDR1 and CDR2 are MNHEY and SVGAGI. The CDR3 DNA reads TGTGCCGGCAGCCCTAATACAGGGGTCAAAAACATTCAGTACTTC. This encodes CAGSPNTGVKNIQYF.

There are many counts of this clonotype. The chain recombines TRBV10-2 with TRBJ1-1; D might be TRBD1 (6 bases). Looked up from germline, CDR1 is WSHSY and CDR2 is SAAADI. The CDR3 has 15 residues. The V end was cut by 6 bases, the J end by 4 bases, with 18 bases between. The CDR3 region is CASSLGHQGVTEAFF. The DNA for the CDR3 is TGCGCCAGCAGCCTGGGACACCAAGGGGTCACTGAAGCTTTCTTT.

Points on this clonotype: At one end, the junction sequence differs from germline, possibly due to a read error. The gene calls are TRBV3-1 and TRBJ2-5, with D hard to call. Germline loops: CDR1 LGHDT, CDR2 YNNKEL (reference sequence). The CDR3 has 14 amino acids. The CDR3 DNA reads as TGTGCCAGCAGCCCCGTGGCAGCTTCCGCGCCCCCGTCCTTC. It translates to CASSPVAASAPPSF.

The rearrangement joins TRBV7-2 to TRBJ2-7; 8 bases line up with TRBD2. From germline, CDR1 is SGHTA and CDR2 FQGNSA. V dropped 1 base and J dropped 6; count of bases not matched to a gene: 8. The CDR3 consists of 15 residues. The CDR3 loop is CASSLGSLAGGEQYF. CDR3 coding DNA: TGTGCCAGCAGCTTAGGATCACTTGCGGGAGGCGAGCAGTACTTC.

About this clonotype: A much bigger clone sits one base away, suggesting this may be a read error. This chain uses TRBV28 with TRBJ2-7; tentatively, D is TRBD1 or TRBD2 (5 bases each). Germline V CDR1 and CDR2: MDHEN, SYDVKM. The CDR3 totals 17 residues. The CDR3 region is CAVRGATMVRSSYKQYF. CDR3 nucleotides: TGTGCCGTACGAGGGGCCACCATGGTTAGAAGCTCCTACAAGCAGTACTTC.

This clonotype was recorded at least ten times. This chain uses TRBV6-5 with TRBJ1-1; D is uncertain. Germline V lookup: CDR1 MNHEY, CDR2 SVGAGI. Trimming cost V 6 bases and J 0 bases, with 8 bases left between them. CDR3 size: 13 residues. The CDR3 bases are TGTGCCAGCAGCTGGGATCTGAACACTGAAGCTTTCTTT. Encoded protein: CASSWDLNTEAFF.

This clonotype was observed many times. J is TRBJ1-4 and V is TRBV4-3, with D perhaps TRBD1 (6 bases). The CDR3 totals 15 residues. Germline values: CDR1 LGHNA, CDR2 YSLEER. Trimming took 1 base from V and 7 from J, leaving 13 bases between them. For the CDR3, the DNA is TGCGCCAGCAGCCAAGTGACTACAGGGAGTGAAAAACTGTTTTTT. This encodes CASSQVTTGSEKLFF.

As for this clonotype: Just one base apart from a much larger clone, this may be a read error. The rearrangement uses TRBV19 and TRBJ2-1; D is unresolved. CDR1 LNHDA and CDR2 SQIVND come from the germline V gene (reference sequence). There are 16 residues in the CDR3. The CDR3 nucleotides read TGTGTCAGTAGTCCCTATTCCCCTGCCTCCTACAATGAGCAGTTCTTC. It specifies CVSSPYSPASYNEQFF.

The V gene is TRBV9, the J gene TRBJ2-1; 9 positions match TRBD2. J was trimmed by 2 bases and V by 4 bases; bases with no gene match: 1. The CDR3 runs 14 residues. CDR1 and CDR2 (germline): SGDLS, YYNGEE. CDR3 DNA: TGTGCCAGCAGCTCTAGCGGGGCCTACAATGAGCAGTTCTTC. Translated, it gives CASSSSGAYNEQFF.

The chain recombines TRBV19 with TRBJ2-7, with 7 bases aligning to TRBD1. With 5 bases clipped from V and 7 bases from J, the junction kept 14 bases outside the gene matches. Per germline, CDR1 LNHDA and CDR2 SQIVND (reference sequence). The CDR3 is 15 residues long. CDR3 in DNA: TGTGCCAGTAGTGTCTCCTCAGGGGGTCAGACGGAGCAGTACTTC. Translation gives CASSVSSGGQTEQYF. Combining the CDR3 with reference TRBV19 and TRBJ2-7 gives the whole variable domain DGGITQSPKYLFRKEGQNVTLSCEQNLNHDAMYWYRQDPGQGLRLIYYSQIVNDFQKGDIAEGYSVSREKKESFPLTVTSAQKNPTAFYLCASSVSSGGQTEQYFGPGTRLTVT.

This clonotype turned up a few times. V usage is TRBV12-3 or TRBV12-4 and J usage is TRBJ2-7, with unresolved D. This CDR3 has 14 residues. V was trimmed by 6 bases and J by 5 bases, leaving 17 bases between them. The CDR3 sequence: CASRIHLGADEQYF. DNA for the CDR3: TGTGCCAGCAGGATACACTTAGGCGCCGACGAGCAGTACTTC.

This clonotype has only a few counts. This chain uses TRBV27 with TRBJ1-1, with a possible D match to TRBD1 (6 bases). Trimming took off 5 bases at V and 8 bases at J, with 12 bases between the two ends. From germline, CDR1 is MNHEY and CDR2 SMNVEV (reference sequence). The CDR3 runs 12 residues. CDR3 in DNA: TGTGCCAGCAGTCCACAGGGTAGAGAAGCTTTCTTT. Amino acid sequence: CASSPQGREAFF.

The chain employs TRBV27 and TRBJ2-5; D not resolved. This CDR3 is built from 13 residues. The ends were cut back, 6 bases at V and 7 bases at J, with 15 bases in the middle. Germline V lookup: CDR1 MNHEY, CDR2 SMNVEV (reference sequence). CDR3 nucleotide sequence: TGTGCCAGCAGGGGTCCCCGCGATGGGACCCAGTACTTC. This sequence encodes CASRGPRDGTQYF.

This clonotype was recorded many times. The CDR3: CAWSVNREADTQYF. The DNA of the CDR3 is TGTGCCTGGAGTGTAAACAGGGAGGCAGATACGCAGTATTTT. The chain recombines TRBV30 with TRBJ2-3; D could derive from TRBD1 or TRBD2 (6 bases each). The length of the CDR3 is 14 residues. The V and J ends lost 0 bases and 4 bases respectively, with 11 bases between them. Germline CDR1 is GTSNPN and CDR2 is SVGIG (reference sequence).

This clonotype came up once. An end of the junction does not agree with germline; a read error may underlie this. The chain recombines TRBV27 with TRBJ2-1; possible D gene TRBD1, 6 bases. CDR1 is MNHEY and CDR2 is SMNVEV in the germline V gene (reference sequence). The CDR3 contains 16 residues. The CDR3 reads CASSPTSGVTYSEQFF. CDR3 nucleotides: TGTGCCAGCAGTCCAACATCAGGGGTAACCTACAGTGAGCAGTTCTTC.

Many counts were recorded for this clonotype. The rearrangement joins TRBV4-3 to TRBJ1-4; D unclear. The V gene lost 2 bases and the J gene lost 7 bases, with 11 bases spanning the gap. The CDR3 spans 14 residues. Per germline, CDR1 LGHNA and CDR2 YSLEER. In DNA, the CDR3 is TGCGCCAGCAGCCAACTTAATCCCGGTGAAAAACTGTTTTTT. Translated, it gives CASSQLNPGEKLFF.

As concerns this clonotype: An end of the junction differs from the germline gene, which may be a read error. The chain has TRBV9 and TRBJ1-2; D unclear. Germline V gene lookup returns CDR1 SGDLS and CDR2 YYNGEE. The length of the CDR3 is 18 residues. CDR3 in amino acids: CASTLGPKIPAVNYGHTF. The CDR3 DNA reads TGTGCCAGCACCCTAGGGCCGAAAATACCGGCGGTTAACTATGGCCACACCTTC.